This TCR beta chain was identified in a study of blood T cell repertoires in COVID-19. Trimming cost V 3 bases and J 0 bases, with 8 bases left between them. This CDR3 is 14 amino acids long. Looked up from germline, CDR1 is MNHNY and CDR2 is SVGAGI (reference sequence). Sequencing was performed with immunoSEQ multiplex PCR; in TCRdb, only in-frame clones are kept and a portion is missing. This sample has some 96,000 clones; 88% occur once, and the top ten carry about 5.3%. The sequenced sample was peripheral blood. V usage is TRBV6-6 and J usage is TRBJ1-1, with D unresolved. The clonotype was recovered from a human donor in a cohort sampled during active COVID-19. As DNA, the CDR3 is TGTGCCAGCAGTTATGGGGAGGTGAACACTGAAGCTTTCTTT. This translates into CASSYGEVNTEAFF.